The following is a T cell receptor (beta chain) sequence with its context. The CDR3 extends over 14 amino acids. CDR1 and CDR2 (germline): SGHNT, YYREEE (reference sequence). V dropped 0 bases and J dropped 2 bases, with 9 bases sitting between them. Original processing methods: Amplification of reference gene primers was used by the study to estimate nucleated cell counts. The assay was immunoSEQ multiplex PCR, and TCRdb's table has in-frame clones only and misses some. D and trimming were read from the DNA, whereas the V and J calls and clone size are those reported in that table. This table holds under 300,000 clones, over 70% found once. This specimen belongs to a study of blood T cell repertoires in COVID-19. Study at large: COVID-19 samples from acute and convalescent phases originated in the United States, Italy and Spain. T cells, B-cell-depleted T cells, or PBMCs supplied cDNA or gDNA.

The chain uses TRBV5-4 and TRBJ2-7, with D tentatively TRBD2 (6 bases). The sample comprised peripheral blood. The sequence was collected from a man aged 80 or over with acute or convalescent COVID-19. DNA of the CDR3: TGTGCCAGCAGCTTGGGGGGGGAAACCTACGAGCAGTACTTC. The encoded protein is CASSLGGETYEQYF.